A single sample is the source of the 10 T cell receptor beta chains below, sequenced in a study of regulatory T cells in long-lasting Graves disease (dated by TCRdb to about 2021). The sample's time point label is to be understood as: newly diagnosed GD, antithyroid drugs for less than 3 months. RNA was extracted from PBMCs in TRIzol for both TCR sequencing and RNA sequencing. Libraries were constructed by multiplex PCR. For sequencing, an Illumina HiSeq 4000 was employed. To build TCR beta libraries, CDR3 regions were amplified by Arm-PCR using iRepertoire HTBI primers. TCRdb reworked the public reads: Q25 trimming with fastp, MiXCR clone assembly, productive beta chains retained. Every CDR3 protein is listed once, alongside the most common genes and DNA of its rows. The sample table holds 600,000 to 650,000 distinct CDR3 sequences, of which roughly 15% were seen once. The biggest ten clones account for around 19% of the sample.

The same data also went into a second study, on T cells in Graves' hyperthyroidism and ophthalmopathy.

Specimen: peripheral blood mononuclear cells (PBMCs), collected at new diagnosis, from a patient treated with antithyroid drugs. These receptors came from a woman aged 25 to 39 with Graves disease. Donor details come from another sample of the same person, matched by shared clones.

This rearrangement joins TRBV7-8 to TRBJ2-1; D is uncertain. Germline V gene sequence: CDR1 SGHVS, CDR2 FQNEAQ. The V end lost 4 bases, the J end lost 4 bases, and 17 bases lay between the germline ends. The CDR3 has 16 amino acids. This CDR3 is CASSSLGLLEYNEQFF. The CDR3 bases are TGTGCCAGCAGCTCCTTGGGCCTCCTTGAGTACAATGAGCAGTTCTTC.

This clonotype was found a few times. This chain uses TRBV29-1 with TRBJ2-1; possibly TRBD1 for D (6 bases). The germline V gene encodes CDR1 SQVTM and CDR2 ANQGSEA. Trimming removed 3 bases from V and 2 bases from J, with 29 bases in between. The CDR3 runs to 20 residues. This chain's CDR3 is CSVEGAWMGTERITYNEQFF. The CDR3, as DNA: TGCAGCGTTGAGGGGGCTTGGATGGGGACGGAAAGAATAACCTACAATGAGCAGTTCTTC.

Ten or more counts support this clonotype. J is TRBJ1-1 and V is TRBV12-3 or TRBV12-4; possibly TRBD1 for D (5 bases). CDR3 length equals 14 residues. V dropped 7 bases and J dropped 8 bases, with 20 bases sitting between them. The CDR3 spells CASTMRTTDKEAFF. As DNA, the CDR3 is TGTGCCAGCACGATGAGAACGACGGACAAGGAAGCTTTCTTT.

This clonotype has only a few counts. The J gene is TRBJ2-7, the V gene TRBV19; possible D gene TRBD2, 5 bases. CDR1 LNHDA and CDR2 SQIVND come from the germline V gene (reference sequence). V was clipped by 0 bases and J by 0 bases, with 9 bases between them. The CDR3 spans 15 residues. CDR3 sequence: CASSIEWRSSYEQYF. The CDR3 DNA is TGTGCCAGTAGTATAGAATGGAGGTCCTCCTACGAGCAGTACTTC.

This sequence joins TRBV5-6 and TRBJ1-5, with 7 positions matching TRBD1. CDR1 and CDR2 from the germline V gene are SGHDT and YYEEEE. Trimming cost V 2 bases and J 6 bases; bases outside gene matches: 5. The CDR3 length is 14 residues. The CDR3 DNA follows: TGTGCCAGCAGCTTACAGGGGCATCTTCAGCCCCAGCATTTT. Its protein product is CASSLQGHLQPQHF.

The chain joins TRBV7-2 to TRBJ2-5, with 7 bases identical to TRBD2. V was clipped by 4 bases and J by 5 bases; unmatched bases: 10. The CDR3 has 15 amino acids. Germline CDR1 and CDR2: SGHTA and FQGNSA. DNA for the CDR3: TGTGCCAGCAGCTCTAGGAGCGGGGTTGGGGAGACCCAGTACTTC. Protein: CASSSRSGVGETQYF.

The gene calls are TRBV5-1 and TRBJ1-1; a possible D gene is TRBD1 (6 bases). There are 12 residues in the CDR3. Germline assignment: CDR1 SGHRS and CDR2 YFSETQ. Trimming removed 6 bases from V and 2 bases from J, with 8 bases in between. The chain's CDR3 is CASKGVNTEAFF. The DNA for the CDR3 is TGCGCCAGCAAGGGGGTAAACACTGAAGCTTTCTTT.

This clonotype occurred many times. The gene calls are TRBV29-1 and TRBJ2-5; 9 nucleotides align to TRBD1. The CDR3 loop spans 13 amino acids. Trimming at V came to 7 bases and at J to 5 bases, leaving 8 bases not matched to a gene. CDR1 and CDR2 from the germline V gene are SQVTM and ANQGSEA. The CDR3 coding sequence is TGCAGCGCCTGGACAGGGGTGGCCGAGACCCAGTACTTC. It yields the protein CSAWTGVAETQYF.

This clonotype was counted between two and nine times. V gene TRBV30 combines with J gene TRBJ2-7; a weak D match, TRBD1 (6 bases). The CDR3 is made up of 14 amino acids. The germline V and J ends were trimmed by 3 bases and 2 bases, with 14 bases remaining between them. Germline CDR1 GTSNPN, CDR2 SVGIG (reference sequence). The CDR3 loop reads CAWSLDSLPYEQYF. The DNA for the CDR3 is TGTGCCTGGAGCCTGGACAGCCTCCCCTACGAGCAGTACTTC.

Concerning this clonotype itself: Just one base apart from a much larger clone, this may be a read error. Without the conserved terminal phenylalanine or tryptophan, this CDR3 likely stems from a read error. This chain uses TRBV6-1 with TRBJ1-5; D gene unclear. The CDR3 loop spans 14 amino acids. V lost 2 bases and J 6 bases, leaving 11 bases between the germline ends. CDR1 and CDR2 (germline): MNHNS, SASEGT. The CDR3 sequence: CASSEPPRIQPQHS. CDR3 coding DNA: TGTGCCAGCAGTGAACCCCCCAGGATTCAGCCCCAGCATTCT.